Listed below are T cell receptor beta chains from one sample, sequenced in a study of glioma-infiltrating T cells after dendritic cell vaccination. Here immunoSEQ multiplex PCR was the method, and the copy in TCRdb shows in-frame clones only, minus some. The table has 100,000 or so clones, around 89% seen once; the top ten hold over 2.5%. The sequencing here drew on blood, taken after dendritic cell vaccination. These receptors all come from a human donor with glioblastoma. The conserved cysteine and the conserved F or W are not part of the CDR3 here.

v_gene	j_gene	CDR3aa
TRBV6-1	TRBJ1-2	ASCLDRGPNYGYT
TRBV7-8	TRBJ1-1	ASSSDRGNTEAF
TRBV19	TRBJ1-4	ASRYRGREEKLF
TRBV28	TRBJ1-2	ASSLYSPYRYGYT
TRBV14	TRBJ2-7	ASRGLAREQY
TRBV18	TRBJ2-7	ASSPLSLYEQY
TRBV11-2	TRBJ2-4	ASSLVTGAKNIQY
TRBV5-4	TRBJ2-2	ASSLQGADTGELF
TRBV5-1	TRBJ1-4	ASSLTGGDEKLF
TRBV12-5	TRBJ1-2	ASGSREGASSYGYT
TRBV11-3	TRBJ1-1	ASSSYRGTAF
TRBV11-3	TRBJ2-1	ASSLDLRSGGNEQF
TRBV2	TRBJ2-6	ASSALGSSGANVLT
TRBV6-5	TRBJ2-3	ASSLSGTSTDTQY
TRBV11-2	TRBJ2-1	ASSSTSAAYNEQF
TRBV19	TRBJ1-1	ASRHRTGGDTEAF
TRBV6-5	TRBJ1-1	ASSYRRSGGIS
TRBV6-5	TRBJ1-1	ASRAGQGNTEAF
TRBV9	TRBJ2-7	ASSGGTEGKQY
TRBV7-8	TRBJ2-2	ASSPQGFTGELF
TRBV29-1	TRBJ2-5	SVEDDDRGGETQY
TRBV4-2	TRBJ2-7	ASSQGGSLTYEQY
TRBV2	TRBJ2-2	ASRALATDTGELF